Included here is one T cell receptor beta chain sequence, with context. The study drew participants aged about 18 to 90 years from roughly 25 US areas. The study assigned cohorts using participant-reported clinical history. J lost 5 bases, V lost 6 bases, and 7 bases had no gene match. Germline V gene lookup returns CDR1 MDHEN and CDR2 SYDVKM. The CDR3 consists of 15 residues. The authors' processing: Reference gene primer amplification in the assay estimated nucleated cell counts. The data were produced by immunoSEQ multiplex PCR, yet TCRdb's version contains in-frame clones alone and is incomplete. D and trimming were read from the DNA, whereas the V and J calls and clone size are those reported in that table. The table records fewer than 200,000 clones, over 75% of them present only once. This sample was included in a study of blood T cell repertoires in COVID-19. On the study more broadly: PBMCs, B-cell-depleted T cells, or T cells provided the cDNA or gDNA that made up the material.

The rearrangement links TRBV28 to TRBJ2-3; 11 nucleotides line up with TRBD2. Sequencing was carried out using PBMCs or T cells enriched from blood (not recorded which). This TCR derives from a woman aged 40 to 49 with acute COVID-19. CDR3 in DNA: TGTGCCAGCAGAGATAGCGGGAGGGACGGAGATACGCAGTATTTT. As protein: CASRDSGRDGDTQYF.